The entry that follows covers one T cell receptor beta chain sequence. TCRdb's table, derived via immunoSEQ multiplex PCR, lists solely in-frame clones and lacks some. The table includes under 200,000 clones, just over 85% detected once. The data stem from a study of blood T cell repertoires in COVID-19. Study context: The United States, Italy and Spain were the sources of the acute and convalescent COVID-19 samples. Sources were T cells, B-cell-depleted T cells, or PBMCs; the material itself was cDNA or gDNA.

With 4 bases clipped from V and 4 bases from J, the junction kept 14 bases outside the gene matches. The CDR3 contains 17 residues. Germline CDR1 and CDR2: LGHDT and YNNKEL (reference sequence). The rearrangement uses TRBV3-1 (or the pseudogene TRBV3-2) and TRBJ1-2; 8 bases match TRBD1. Sequencing was performed on peripheral blood. The source of this sequence is a man in his 60s with acute or convalescent COVID-19. The CDR3 DNA follows: TGTGCCAGCAGCCGCGGGACAGGCGTGAGGAAAGGCTATGGCTACACCTTC. The encoded protein is CASSRGTGVRKGYGYTF.